Given below is one T cell receptor (beta chain) in context. Its antigen is unidentified. CDR1 and CDR2 from the germline V gene are SGHDT and YYEEEE. This CDR3 spans 14 amino acids. V was clipped by 5 bases and J by 6 bases; unmatched bases: 8. This sample stems from a study of vaccination and CD4 T cells after COVID-19. Looking at the study overall: Overlapping spike peptides of SARS-CoV-2, HCoV-NL63, HCoV-OC43 and HCoV-229E stimulated the cells.

Whole-study results and caveats: Post-vaccination reactive clonotypes (median approximately 38) did not differ significantly from post-infection (around 23).

Time point denoted: late sampling 161 to 241 days after vaccination in a few convalescent patients. Treatment: roughly ten-day PBMC culture with coronavirus spike peptide pools or control peptides (ViraFEST assay). Sequenced with the Oncomine TCR Beta short-read assay was DNA taken from cultured CD4+ T cells. TCRdb re-derived calls from the PCR reads in MiXCR, one entry per CDR3 protein. The table has 20,000 to 25,000 distinct CDR3 sequences, roughly 45% seen once; the top ten hold roughly 9.6%. This TCR came from a human donor who had recovered from COVID-19. The gene calls are TRBV5-6 and TRBJ1-5; 7 bases are shared with TRBD1. The sequencing used CD4+ T cells from blood, cultured in vitro, collected about 7 months after SARS-CoV-2 vaccination. The CDR3 DNA follows: TGTGCCAGCAGTACGGGACAGAACGCTCAGCCCCAGCATTTT. As protein: CASSTGQNAQPQHF.